This TCR beta chain was captured by sequencing in a study of blood T cell repertoires in COVID-19. Original processing notes: Amplification with reference gene primers provided the estimates of nucleated cell counts. Assay: immunoSEQ multiplex PCR; the TCRdb copy retains only in-frame clones and omits some. That table furnishes V, J and clone size, whereas the DNA furnished D and trimming. This table holds about 75,000 clones, 74% found once. The TCR originated in a human donor with acute or convalescent COVID-19. The donor label of this sample is uncertain. Sequenced material: peripheral blood.

The CDR3 is CASSRKTSGRAVLPVPLYEQYF. The CDR3 DNA reads as TGTGCCAGCAGTCGGAAGACTAGCGGGAGGGCCGTCTTACCTGTCCCCCTCTACGAGCAGTACTTC. The chain uses TRBV6-6 and TRBJ2-7; 14 nucleotides agree with TRBD2. This CDR3 has 22 amino acids. Unmatched junction bases numbered 24, after V lost 5 bases and J lost 3 bases. Germline lookup yields CDR1 MNHNY and CDR2 SVGAGI (reference sequence).